The following is a T cell receptor (beta chain) sequence with its context. The antigen remains undetermined. This record belongs to a study of cytomegalovirus exposure and HLA in healthy donors. General observations from the study: Rarity characterized most TCR sequences, yet some public TCRs appeared in many donors. A few CMV-associated chains proved CMV antigen-specific in vitro. The study designated 150 or so TCR beta chains cytomegalovirus-associated.

V was shortened by 3 bases and J by 3 bases, with 8 bases between the two germline ends. The CDR3 has 13 amino acids. The germline gives CDR1 SGHNT, CDR2 YYREEE (reference sequence). Only in-frame clones appear in the TCRdb table, and some are missing; sequencing was by immunoSEQ multiplex PCR. The profile shows roughly 190,000 clones, about 83% of them singletons. The clonotype originates from a woman aged 18-29 years in good health and CMV-seronegative. The J gene is TRBJ2-3, the V gene TRBV5-4; D unclear. Sequenced sample: PBMCs. CDR3 coding DNA: TGTGCCAGCAGCTGGAGTGGGACAGATACGCAGTATTTT. Its protein product is CASSWSGTDTQYF. The complete variable domain, with remaining parts taken from reference TRBV5-4 and TRBJ2-3, reads ETGVTQSPTHLIKTRGQQVTLRCSSQSGHNTVSWYQQALGQGPQFIFQYYREEENGRGNFPPRFSGLQFPNYSSELNVNALELDDSALYLCASSWSGTDTQYFGPGTRLTVL.